This TCR beta chain was recovered during a study of blood T cells in healthy people across ages. On the study more broadly: Template switching picked up about one barcoded beta molecule for each two T cells.

In its sample, this clonotype was seen many times. V lost 2 bases and J lost 0; bases outside the gene matches: 7. The CDR3 has 17 amino acids. Germline CDR1 SGHTA, CDR2 FQGNSA. With a J-beta primer mix and a sample-barcoded 5' primer, a second PCR ran roughly 6 to 12 cycles. TCRdb re-called the 5' RACE reads with MiXCR, one entry per CDR3 protein. The sample has under 2 million distinct CDR3 sequences, roughly a third seen once. The chain combines TRBV7-2 with TRBJ2-7, with 10 bases identical to TRBD2. The TCR comes from a woman aged 25-40 years in good health. What was sequenced was blood. The CDR3 reads CASSLSFGTSASYEQYF. CDR3 nucleotides: TGTGCCAGCAGCTTATCTTTCGGGACTAGCGCCTCCTACGAGCAGTACTTC.